Listed here are 18 T cell receptor beta chains from one sample, sequenced in a study of blood T cell repertoires in COVID-19. Repertoires were generated with immunoSEQ multiplex PCR, while TCRdb's copy carries only in-frame clones and drops some. The data contain 80,000 or so clones, approximately 89% of them singletons. The sample was peripheral blood. These receptor sequences come from a man over 45 with acute or convalescent COVID-19.

The chain recombines TRBV19 with TRBJ2-7, with TRBD1 matching over 9 bases. J was trimmed by 7 bases and V by 3 bases; bases with no gene match: 4. This CDR3 has 13 amino acids. From germline, CDR1 is LNHDA and CDR2 SQIVND (reference sequence). The CDR3 region is CASSIRTGEEQYF. The CDR3 bases are TGTGCCAGTAGTATCCGGACAGGGGAAGAGCAGTACTTC.

The rearrangement uses TRBV4-1 and TRBJ2-3, with TRBD2 matching 10 bases. The CDR3 has 16 amino acids. V trimming: 1 base; J trimming: 4 bases; junction bases outside the gene matches: 5. The germline CDR1 and CDR2 sequences are MGHRA and YSYEKL. The DNA for the CDR3 is TGCGCCAGCAGCCAAGTATACCTAGCGGGGGCAGATACGCAGTATTTT. This translates into CASSQVYLAGADTQYF.

This chain links TRBV7-2 with TRBJ2-3, with no clear D. The CDR3 length is 14 residues. CDR1 and CDR2 (germline): SGHTA, FQGNSA. The ends were cut back, 1 base at V and 8 bases at J, with 13 bases in the middle. This CDR3 is CASSLGSPGVTQYF. CDR3 nucleotide sequence: TGTGCCAGCAGCTTAGGGAGCCCGGGTGTTACGCAGTATTTT.

In this sample, this clone turned up once. V gene TRBV24-1 combines with J gene TRBJ2-1, with 9 positions matching TRBD2. The CDR3 extends over 16 amino acids. Trimming took 5 bases from V and 5 from J; bases not matched to a gene: 9. CDR1 and CDR2 (germline): KGHDR, SFDVKD. In DNA form, the CDR3 reads TGTGCCACCAGTGGCCGTAGCGGGAGTTTGAACAATGAGCAGTTCTTC. As protein: CATSGRSGSLNNEQFF.

The chain employs TRBV5-4 and TRBJ2-7; D perhaps matches TRBD1 (6 bases). Germline V gene sequence: CDR1 SGHNT, CDR2 YYREEE (reference sequence). The CDR3 totals 14 residues. Trimming took off 0 bases at V and 5 bases at J, with 12 bases between the two ends. CDR3 loop: CASSLAHRVHEQYF. CDR3 bases: TGTGCCAGCAGCTTGGCCCACAGGGTCCACGAGCAGTACTTC.

The chain employs TRBV5-1 and TRBJ2-3; weak D call: TRBD2 (6 bases). The CDR3 spans 16 residues. Germline V gene data show CDR1 as SGHRS and CDR2 as YFSETQ. Trimming pared 0 bases from V and 7 bases from J, leaving 18 bases between. CDR3 nucleotides: TGCGCCAGCAGCTTGGGAGACTTGAGGGCGGGGAATACGCAGTATTTT. It codes for CASSLGDLRAGNTQYF.

The genes are TRBV5-1 and TRBJ1-1, with D maybe TRBD1 (6 bases). V shed 4 bases and J shed 1 base, with 8 bases lying between them. This CDR3 is 13 amino acids long. Germline CDR1 is SGHRS and CDR2 is YFSETQ. CDR3 DNA: TGCGCCAGCAGCGACAGGCAGAACACTGAAGCTTTCTTT. Translation: CASSDRQNTEAFF.

This clone turned up a few times. The chain joins TRBV6-5 to TRBJ1-2, with TRBD1 identical over 9 bases. CDR1 is MNHEY, CDR2 SVGAGI, per germline. After removal of 5 bases from V and 3 bases from J, the junction contained 4 bases not matched to a gene. The CDR3 covers 14 residues. The CDR3 loop reads CASSNTGGDYGYTF. CDR3 sequence (DNA): TGTGCCAGCAGTAACACAGGGGGCGACTATGGCTACACCTTC.

This sequence joins TRBV7-7 and TRBJ2-5, with 15 bases fitting TRBD2. The CDR3 is 16 residues long. After removal of 5 bases from V and 5 bases from J, the junction contained 6 bases not matched to a gene. CDR1 and CDR2 (germline): SSHAT, FNYEAQ (reference sequence). This chain's CDR3 is CASSKGLAGGGETQYF. As DNA, the CDR3 is TGTGCCAGCAGCAAGGGACTAGCGGGGGGTGGGGAGACCCAGTACTTC.

The chain links TRBV6-2 or TRBV6-3 to TRBJ2-7; 7 bases align to TRBD1. V lost 2 bases and J lost 2; bases outside the gene matches: 6. The length of the CDR3 is 15 residues. Germline lookup yields CDR1 MNHEY and CDR2 SVGEGT. The CDR3 is CASSYGGDSPYEQYV. CDR3 coding DNA: TGTGCCAGCAGTTACGGTGGGGACAGCCCCTACGAGCAGTACGTC.

The rearrangement links TRBV29-1 to TRBJ1-2; D gene unclear. The CDR3 is made up of 12 amino acids. Germline CDR1 SQVTM, CDR2 ANQGSEA. Trimming took off 4 bases at V and 4 bases at J, with 10 bases between the two ends. The CDR3 DNA sequence: TGCAGCGTTGTAGGCCAGGCCTATGGCTACACCTTC. It translates to CSVVGQAYGYTF.

In DNA form, the CDR3 reads TGTGCCAGCAGTGAAGCCAACAGACAAGAGACCCAGTACTTC. Translating it yields CASSEANRQETQYF. The chain employs TRBV2 and TRBJ2-5; D not certain. This CDR3 has 14 amino acids. The V and J ends lost 0 bases and 2 bases respectively, with 7 bases between them. Germline CDR1 and CDR2: SNHLY and FYNNEI.

V is TRBV3-1 (or the pseudogene TRBV3-2) and J is TRBJ1-6; D gene uncertain. The CDR3 spans 15 residues. The germline V and J ends were trimmed by 1 base and 9 bases, with 13 bases remaining between them. The germline V gene has CDR1 LGHDT and CDR2 YNNKEL (reference sequence). Here the CDR3 reads CASSQGRARTSPLHF. Here the CDR3 DNA reads TGTGCCAGCAGCCAAGGGAGGGCACGGACTTCACCCCTCCACTTT.

This clone was counted once. This rearrangement joins TRBV6-2 or TRBV6-3 to TRBJ1-2; 8 nucleotides align to TRBD1. CDR3 length: 14 amino acids. V lost 2 bases to trimming and J lost 6 bases; unmatched junction nucleotides: 5. Germline CDR1 and CDR2: MNHEY and SVGEGT. The CDR3 DNA follows: TGTGCCAGCAGTTACCTGGACAGGGTCCATGGCTACACCTTC. Translated: CASSYLDRVHGYTF.

The CDR3 loop reads CASSPTGRETQYF. As DNA, the CDR3 is TGTGCCAGCAGTCCGACAGGGAGAGAGACCCAGTACTTC. This chain uses TRBV12-3 or TRBV12-4 with TRBJ2-5, with TRBD1 identical over 7 bases. The CDR3 has 13 residues. J lost 4 bases, V lost 5 bases, and 4 bases had no gene match.

V and J are TRBV27 and TRBJ2-1; 9 nucleotides agree with TRBD2. The V and J ends lost 5 bases and 4 bases, in that order; junction bases with no gene match: 9. CDR3 length equals 16 residues. The germline V gene has CDR1 MNHEY and CDR2 SMNVEV (reference sequence). The CDR3 reads CASSPYPSGIYNEQFF. CDR3 in DNA: TGTGCCAGCAGTCCATACCCTAGCGGGATTTACAATGAGCAGTTCTTC.

The chain joins TRBV4-1 to TRBJ1-5; D uncertain. The V gene's germline CDR1 is MGHRA and CDR2 YSYEKL. Trimming removed 1 base at V and 1 base at J, with 8 bases between. This CDR3 contains 15 residues. CDR3 nucleotides: TGCGCCAGCAGCCAAGTGAGTCCGAGCAATCAGCCCCAGCATTTT. It is translated as CASSQVSPSNQPQHF.

V is TRBV12-3 or TRBV12-4 and J is TRBJ1-1; tentatively, D is TRBD1 (5 bases). The CDR3 is 12 residues long. With 6 bases removed from V and 11 bases from J, the gap between germline ends came to 16 bases. The CDR3 loop reads CASRQGLLYAFF. The CDR3 DNA sequence: TGTGCCAGCAGGCAGGGACTTCTGTATGCTTTCTTT.